These 6 T cell receptor beta chains originate from one sample sequenced in a study of T cell responses to AZD1222 COVID-19 vaccine (TCRdb year 2021). This specimen's time point label, interpreted: baseline before first vaccination. The protocol used for the library was the immunoSEQ multiplex PCR assay. TCRdb holds this immuneACCESS table with in-frame rearrangements only. Some clones are missing; in checked studies, unresolved V genes explain under half, and the rest has no known cause. This sample has around 100,000 clones in its table, and about nine tenths of those were observed once. Clones ranked in the top ten supply 45% of the sample. The sample in question was peripheral blood, obtained on day 0 of AZD1222 vaccination. The source is an adult in good health.

This clone was observed once. The chain is built from TRBV6-1 and TRBJ2-2; weak D call: TRBD1 (6 bases). Germline V gene data show CDR1 as MNHNS and CDR2 as SASEGT. This CDR3 contains 13 residues. V lost 2 bases, J lost 5 bases, and 6 bases lay in between. The CDR3: CASSEQGTGELFF. CDR3 nucleotides: TGTGCCAGCAGTGAACAGGGGACCGGGGAGCTGTTTTTT.

The chain links TRBV28 to TRBJ1-5; D gene unclear. V was clipped by 2 bases and J by 0 bases, with 11 bases between them. Germline CDR1 is MDHEN and CDR2 is SYDVKM. There are 16 residues in the CDR3. The CDR3: CASSLLGEYSNQPQHF. The DNA for the CDR3 is TGTGCCAGCAGTTTACTTGGGGAGTATAGCAATCAGCCCCAGCATTTT.

V is TRBV19 and J is TRBJ2-7; D ambiguous. This CDR3 has 12 amino acids. CDR1 and CDR2 (germline): LNHDA, SQIVND (reference sequence). V was shortened by 10 bases and J by 0 bases, with 10 bases between the two germline ends. The CDR3 reads CATPPSSYEQYF. CDR3 DNA: TGTGCCACCCCCCCTTCCTCCTACGAGCAGTACTTC.

This rearrangement joins TRBV14 to TRBJ2-7, with 9 positions matching TRBD2. The germline V gene has CDR1 SGHDN and CDR2 FVKESK. V lost 3 bases to trimming and J lost 0 bases; unmatched junction nucleotides: 9. The CDR3 consists of 17 residues. The CDR3 reads CASSHRTGTSRSYEQYF. The CDR3 coding sequence is TGTGCCAGCAGCCATCGCACCGGGACTAGCCGCTCCTACGAGCAGTACTTC.

The V and J genes are TRBV3-1 (or the pseudogene TRBV3-2) and TRBJ2-5, with D possibly being TRBD1 (5 bases). CDR1 LGHDT and CDR2 YNNKEL come from the germline V gene (reference sequence). V was clipped by 4 bases and J by 4 bases, with 13 bases between them. The CDR3 runs 14 residues. The CDR3 sequence: CASSLRGNGETQYF. CDR3 nucleotide sequence: TGTGCCAGCAGCCTAAGGGGAAACGGAGAGACCCAGTACTTC.

The gene calls are TRBV6-5 and TRBJ1-4; D remains ambiguous. Germline V gene lookup returns CDR1 MNHEY and CDR2 SVGAGI. Trimming removed 4 bases from V and 8 bases from J, with 11 bases in between. The CDR3 is 13 amino acids. CDR3 coding DNA: TGTGCCAGCAGTTTGACACTTTCCGAAAAACTGTTTTTT. The encoded protein is CASSLTLSEKLFF.